The clone carrying this T cell receptor beta chain was counted only a few times. What it binds is unknown. Per the germline V gene, CDR1 is ENHRY and CDR2 is SYGVKD. Trimming pared 4 bases from V and 4 bases from J, leaving 10 bases between. CDR3 length equals 13 residues. PCR employed 60 Vbeta and 13 Jbeta primers. Measured with immunoSEQ multiplex PCR; TCRdb has only the in-frame clones, and not every one. Among some 150,000 clones listed, roughly 74% were seen once. The data stem from a study of cytomegalovirus exposure and HLA in healthy donors. Study in general: Tens of millions of unique TCRs, all from HLA-typed donors, were included in an early release of the data.

Study-wide results and caveats: Prior analysis indicated that the majority of TCR beta V segments exhibited productivity approximately 87% or approximately 30% of the time. Investigators reported more than 150 TCR beta chains as tied to cytomegalovirus. In a later analysis, a genetic analysis reported fewer productive-TCR N-insertions in an Asian-associated ancestry cluster than the cohort average.

Sequenced: PBMCs. This sequence originates from a middle-aged man in good health and CMV-seronegative. The rearrangement joins TRBV10-3 to TRBJ1-1, with unresolved D. The CDR3 bases are TGTGCCATCAGTGGCCCCATGAGCACTGAAGCTTTCTTT. The encoded protein is CAISGPMSTEAFF.